The following is a TCR beta chain sequence with its context. Its antigen remains unidentified. The junction does not match germline at one end; this may be a read error. Another Seattle source contributed samples from volunteer blood donors who had recovered from COVID-19. Each collaborating institution followed its own protocols to collect whole blood in K2EDTA tubes. For TCRbeta analysis, collaborators shipped samples as frozen whole blood, isolated PBMCs, or DNA extracted from either of those sample types. Looking up the germline V gene yields CDR1 MRHNA and CDR2 SNTAGT. The CDR3 spans 14 residues, from the cysteine through the phenylalanine. The DNA shown is the 42-base CDR3, in frame from base 1. This record comes from a study of blood T cell repertoires in COVID-19 (dated by TCRdb to about 2020). About the investigation overall: Collaborator samples came from the United States, Italy and Spain and covered acute and convalescent phases of COVID-19. The prospective study material was composed of cDNA or gDNA derived from T cells, B-cell-depleted T cells, or PBMCs. Deeply sampled blood TCRbeta repertoires from subjects exposed to, actively infected with, or recovered from COVID-19 were included in the dataset. The repertoires were made available in a free public database intended to serve as a resource for research on the immune response to SARS-CoV-2. The samples were drawn from the first 160 participants of the ongoing ImmuneRACE study and from more than 1,000 subjects provided by 6 global collaborators. The sample metadata nearly always contained a de-identified subject ID, COVID-19 status, age in years and sex. HLA class I and class II types, where available, came from metadata supplied by the sample provider rather than from assay-based typing.

The study at large found these results: How much clinical and demographic metadata was included differed by source and by participant, and the metadata was provided uncurated.

TCRbeta CDR3 regions were amplified from genomic DNA by means of the immunoSEQ Assay, a bias-controlled multiplex PCR. For the original study's pipeline: The number of nucleated cells in each sample was estimated by amplification of reference gene primers within the assay. To quantify the absolute abundance of each unique TCRbeta CDR3 rearrangement, sequence reads were collapsed and filtered. Productive Simpson clonality was computed per sample as the square root of Simpson's diversity index over productive rearrangements. The table comes from immuneACCESS by way of TCRdb, which keeps in-frame sequences with V and J called. Part of the clones is missing from these tables; in studies checked, under half for an unresolved V gene and the rest for unknown reasons. Clonal size and the V and J genes are those of that table, whereas D and trimming came from the DNA. Recorded for this sample are 72,000 or so clones; 75% to 85% of them occurred a single time. The ten most abundant clones make up about 18% of the sample.

Sequencing used peripheral blood. The source is a man between 65 and 80 years old who had recovered from COVID-19. This receptor chain uses TRBV6-4 and TRBJ1-1; 9 bases in the junction line up with TRBD1. CDR3 loop: CASNDRGNVTEAFF. DNA sequence: TGTGCCAGCAATGACAGGGGGAACGTCACTGAAGCTTTCTTT.